Here is one TCR beta chain with its context. Its target antigen remains unknown. Per-base qualities were not stored, and no clone one base away is much larger. Peripheral blood CD8+ and CD4+ T cells from healthy donors, Susac syndrome patients and multiple sclerosis patients were profiled using high-throughput TCR beta sequencing. Healthy donors were age- and sex-matched controls. Bulk CD8+ and CD4+ T cells were purified magnetically by negative isolation, whereas CD8+ TEMRA cells were enriched by FACS. Blood was collected in EDTA tubes and processed within 24 hours, with PBMCs isolated through density gradient centrifugation. PBMCs destined for TCR sequencing were cryopreserved in liquid nitrogen and later thawed in a 37 °C water bath. The sorted or isolated CD4+, CD8+ and CD8+ TEMRA cells had a purity of 90% or higher. The data originate from a study of CD8 T cells in Susac syndrome (dated 2019 in TCRdb). Looking at the study overall: Repertoire sequencing was used to test whether CD8+ T cell activation and differentiation in Susac syndrome was antigen driven.

The germline V gene yields SGDLS for CDR1 and YYNGEE for CDR2. V is trimmed back by 1 base and J by 0 bases, and the junction contains 4 bases that no gene match accounts for. The CDR3 goes from the cysteine to the phenylalanine over 17 residues. Only CDR3 DNA is held: 51 bases, read in frame from base 1. Results and caveats for the whole study, not just this receptor: The study acknowledged that relatively few individuals were included in the TCR sequencing and HLA analysis.

RNA was extracted with the RNeasy kit and about 0.5 to 1 ug was reverse transcribed using random hexamers. The immunoSEQ multiplex PCR assay, covering 54 Vbeta and 13 Jbeta segments, was used to amplify TCR beta CDR3 regions. To correct PCR amplification bias, a synthetic template baseline was used for both primer optimization and computational correction. From the authors' description of their analysis: Reads were annotated to V, D and J genes per IMGT and analyzed with immunoSEQ Analyzer, keeping only productive sequences. Clonality was computed as one minus Shannon entropy normalized by log2 of the number of productive unique sequences. For each patient and control, public and private clones were evaluated among the 100 most prevalent clones. Susac-specific clones were defined as absent from healthy and MS cohorts, about 1,100 published viral clones and other ImmuneACCESS disease sequences. TCRdb reran the public reads through fastp at Q25 and MiXCR, keeping productive beta chains. Rows with a matching CDR3 protein are joined into one entry that keeps the most common DNA and genes. Clone size and V and J calls follow TCRdb, not the original study. This sample comprises 180,000 or so distinct CDR3 sequences, roughly 95% of them detected only once. The ten largest make up approximately 0.1% of the sample.

This receptor was obtained from a human donor in good health. The rearranged chain carries TRBV9 and TRBJ2-1, and 10 junctional nucleotides match TRBD2. Source material: CD4+ T cells from PBMCs. The nucleotide sequence reads TGTGCCAGCAGCGTAAGGGCTAGCGGGAGCTCCTACAATGAGCAGTTCTTC. It codes for CASSVRASGSSYNEQFF.